One and the same sample provided the 20 T cell receptor beta chains below, sequenced in a study of T cells after yellow fever vaccination. TCRdb reanalysed the 5' RACE reads using MiXCR and keeps one entry per CDR3 protein. The sample lists roughly 170,000 distinct CDR3 sequences; around 9.7% were seen once. This material consisted of CD8+ T cells sorted from PBMCs, taken 45 days after the yellow fever booster vaccination. These receptors came from a man between 18 and 35 years old who received the YFV17D yellow fever vaccine.

V gene TRBV6-6 combines with J gene TRBJ2-7, with 10 bases that match TRBD1. CDR1 MNHNY and CDR2 SVGAGI come from the germline V gene (reference sequence). The CDR3 has 15 residues. V dropped 5 bases and J dropped 7; count of bases not matched to a gene: 11. CDR3 sequence: CASSPPGQGLGEQYF. In DNA, the CDR3 is TGTGCCAGCAGTCCGCCGGGACAGGGGCTTGGGGAGCAGTACTTC.

This clonotype came up a few times. The chain recombines TRBV3-1 with TRBJ2-7; 7 nucleotides align to TRBD1. The V and J ends lost 2 bases and 3 bases, in that order; junction bases with no gene match: 7. Germline V gene data show CDR1 as LGHDT and CDR2 as YNNKEL (reference sequence). This CDR3 has 15 amino acids. Here the CDR3 reads CASSQTGRGLYEQYF. Here the CDR3 DNA reads TGTGCCAGCAGCCAAACGGGAAGGGGGCTCTACGAGCAGTACTTC.

This clonotype was seen many times. The chain carries TRBV20-1 and TRBJ1-2; D not resolved. Per germline, CDR1 DFQATT and CDR2 SNEGSKA (reference sequence). V was trimmed by 3 bases and J by 7 bases, leaving 6 bases between them. The CDR3 has 10 amino acids. In nucleotides, the CDR3 is TGCAGTGCTAGCCCAGGTGGCTACACCTTC. Protein sequence: CSASPGGYTF.

The chain couples TRBV29-1 to TRBJ1-2, with TRBD1 as a possible D gene (6 bases). CDR3 length: 13 amino acids. V lost 3 bases to trimming and J lost 2 bases, with 10 bases between them. Germline lookup yields CDR1 SQVTM and CDR2 ANQGSEA. Here the CDR3 reads CSVDPTGNYGYTF. The DNA of the CDR3 is TGCAGCGTTGACCCGACAGGAAACTATGGCTACACCTTC.

The chain uses TRBV4-3 and TRBJ1-1; 7 bases map to TRBD1. The V gene end was trimmed by 4 bases and the J gene end by 4 bases; junction bases not matched to a gene: 9. Germline V gives CDR1 LGHNA, CDR2 YSLEER. This CDR3 has 15 residues. The CDR3 nucleotides read TGCGCCAGCAGCCCAACCCAGGGGGTTATCACTGAAGCTTTCTTT. Translation gives CASSPTQGVITEAFF.

This clonotype was detected a few times. The chain couples TRBV6-6 to TRBJ2-2, with 7 bases aligning to TRBD1. V trimming: 2 bases; J trimming: 7 bases; junction bases outside the gene matches: 10. The CDR3 is 16 residues long. The germline V gene has CDR1 MNHNY and CDR2 SVGAGI (reference sequence). Written as DNA, the CDR3 is TGTGCCAGCAGTTACGGTGCAGGGGGAGAGGTCGGGGAGCTGTTTTTT. Translating gives CASSYGAGGEVGELFF.

This clonotype occurred once. In DNA form, the CDR3 reads TGTGCCAGCACCTATAAGGGGACAGGGGAGGTGACCCAGTACTTC. Translation gives CASTYKGTGEVTQYF. The chain combines TRBV12-3 or TRBV12-4 with TRBJ2-5, with 10 bases identical to TRBD1. The CDR3 totals 15 residues. V lost 7 bases, J lost 7 bases, and 12 bases stayed unmatched.

J is TRBJ2-6 and V is TRBV7-9; D may be TRBD1 (5 bases). The CDR3 consists of 14 residues. V was clipped by 8 bases and J by 0 bases, with 8 bases between them. Germline V CDR1 and CDR2: SEHNR, FQNEAQ (reference sequence). The CDR3, as DNA: TGTGCCAGCGCAGACAGCTCTGGGGCCAACGTCCTGACTTTC. Its translation is CASADSSGANVLTF.

There are a few counts of this clonotype. The chain employs TRBV6-6 and TRBJ1-1; D call uncertain. Germline values: CDR1 MNHNY, CDR2 SVGAGI (reference sequence). The CDR3 has 13 residues. Trimming took 6 bases from V and 4 from J, leaving 12 bases between them. This CDR3 is CASRPRTITEAFF. CDR3 in DNA: TGTGCCAGCAGACCGCGGACCATCACTGAAGCTTTCTTT.

The chain is built from TRBV27 and TRBJ2-7; D unclear. The V and J ends lost 5 bases and 4 bases respectively, with 12 bases between them. The CDR3 extends over 13 amino acids. Germline loops: CDR1 MNHEY, CDR2 SMNVEV (reference sequence). CDR3 region: CASSPYLGYEQYF. For the CDR3, the DNA is TGTGCCAGCAGTCCCTACCTAGGTTACGAGCAGTACTTC.

This clonotype came up a few times. The chain employs TRBV20-1 and TRBJ2-1, with 10 bases identical to TRBD1. With 0 bases clipped from V and 6 bases from J, the junction kept 8 bases outside the gene matches. This CDR3 has 16 residues. The germline CDR1 and CDR2 sequences are DFQATT and SNEGSKA (reference sequence). CDR3: CSARDLAGTGVNEQFF. CDR3 coding DNA: TGCAGTGCTAGAGATCTCGCCGGGACAGGGGTCAATGAGCAGTTCTTC.

This clonotype was recorded a few times. The J gene is TRBJ1-2, the V gene TRBV6-6; D gene uncertain. The CDR3 extends over 14 amino acids. V dropped 0 bases and J dropped 1 base, with 6 bases sitting between them. Germline CDR1 reads MNHNY; CDR2 reads SVGAGI (reference sequence). DNA of the CDR3: TGTGCCAGCAGTTACTCGGGGATTAACTATGGCTACACCTTC. As protein: CASSYSGINYGYTF.

The chain carries TRBV7-3 and TRBJ1-1, with 9 bases fitting TRBD1. This CDR3 is 14 amino acids long. V lost 6 bases to trimming and J lost 5 bases; unmatched junction nucleotides: 7. Germline assignment: CDR1 SGHTA and CDR2 FQGTGA. The CDR3: CASSYGQGLTEAFF. The DNA for the CDR3 is TGTGCCAGCAGTTACGGACAGGGGTTAACTGAAGCTTTCTTT.

The gene calls are TRBV19 and TRBJ2-2, with D possibly called TRBD1 or TRBD2 (5 bases each). Looked up from germline, CDR1 is LNHDA and CDR2 is SQIVND (reference sequence). The CDR3 sequence is 14 residues long. V lost 8 bases to trimming and J lost 4 bases, with 14 bases between them. The CDR3 loop is CASGGTGFTGELFF. CDR3 sequence (DNA): TGTGCCAGTGGGGGAACTGGATTCACCGGGGAGCTGTTTTTT.

The CDR3 sequence is CASSYAQVTEAFF. The CDR3 DNA is TGTGCCAGCAGTTACGCGCAGGTGACTGAAGCTTTCTTT. The chain recombines TRBV6-5 with TRBJ1-1; D gene unclear. Deletions cut 2 bases from V and 5 bases from J, with 9 bases between. CDR3 length: 13 residues. In germline, CDR1 is MNHEY, CDR2 SVGAGI.

The chain uses TRBV20-1 and TRBJ1-4; D not resolved. Trimming cost V 5 bases and J 8 bases, with 12 bases left between them. CDR3 length: 12 amino acids. Germline CDR1 reads DFQATT; CDR2 reads SNEGSKA (reference sequence). DNA of the CDR3: TGCAGTGCTCGAGCGTTCCGGGAAAAACTGTTTTTT. Protein sequence: CSARAFREKLFF.

This clonotype was seen repeatedly, ten times or more. The chain recombines TRBV6-2 or TRBV6-3 with TRBJ2-7; tentatively, D is TRBD1 (6 bases). This CDR3 has 14 amino acids. Germline V CDR1 and CDR2: MNHEY, SVGEGT. V lost 4 bases to trimming and J lost 0 bases, with 10 bases between them. In DNA, the CDR3 is TGTGCCAGCAGTTTGACAGGACCCTCCTACGAGCAGTACTTC. Amino acids: CASSLTGPSYEQYF.

This sequence joins TRBV7-6 and TRBJ2-2; the D gene is possibly TRBD1 (5 bases). The germline gives CDR1 SGHVS, CDR2 FNYEAQ. V lost 5 bases and J lost 0, with 16 bases in between. The CDR3 contains 17 residues. CDR3 region: CASSDATVRANTGELFF. The CDR3 DNA reads as TGTGCCAGCAGCGACGCGACAGTCCGCGCGAACACCGGGGAGCTGTTTTTT.

The rearrangement uses TRBV7-8 and TRBJ2-3; unclear D gene. Trimming left V 8 bases short and J 1 base short, with 16 bases between. CDR1 and CDR2 (germline): SGHVS, FQNEAQ. The CDR3 covers 15 residues. Here the CDR3 reads CASGIRVWGTDTQYF. DNA of the CDR3: TGTGCCAGCGGAATAAGGGTGTGGGGCACAGATACGCAGTATTTT.

Of note for this clonotype: A much larger clone lies a single base off, so this may be a read error. The chain has TRBV14 and TRBJ2-3; D call uncertain. The CDR3 loop spans 15 amino acids. Germline-derived CDR1 and CDR2 are SGHDN and FVKESK. CDR3 loop: CASRQEWQSTDTQYF. CDR3 coding DNA: TGTGCCAGCAGGCAAGAGTGGCAGTCCACAGATACGCAGTATTTT.